These T cell receptor beta chains were read from a single sample in a study of metastatic and nonmetastatic thyroid tumors. With MiXCR, TCRdb called clones anew from the PCR reads. The table shows 15,000 to 20,000 clones, with over 20% occurring only once. The sample consisted of adjacent normal tissue. The receptor source for this set is a female donor with papillary thyroid cancer or a benign thyroid nodule (not recorded which). Some clones in this sample may be carry-over from other donors' samples. Both conserved end residues are part of each CDR3. Fields, in order: D gene, clone size, J gene, V gene, CDR3 DNA, CDR3 protein. The D gene is left open where the match is weak. Clone size appears in some rows only: once, few, many, or a class for an expanded clone.

TRBD1 | few | TRBJ2-2 | TRBV20-1 | TGCAGTGCTCCGACAGGGGGAAAGATCGGGGAGCTGTTTTTT | CSAPTGGKIGELFF
NA | NA | TRBJ2-5 | TRBV20-1 | TGCAGTGCTAGCTGGCCTCATGGGGAAAGACTAGAGTTTGAGACCCAGTACTTC | CSASWPHGERLEFETQYF
TRBD2 | many | TRBJ2-3 | TRBV20-1 | TGCAGTGCTAGAGGCGGGGGGTCGAATACGCAGTATTTT | CSARGGGSNTQYF
NA | NA | TRBJ1-5 | TRBV28 | TGTGCCAGCAGTTTGCCTGTTCGGCCCCAGCATTTT | CASSLPVRPQHF
TRBD1 | few | TRBJ1-1 | TRBV6-2/TRBV6-3 | TGTGCCAGCAGTCACCCCTCGGACAGGGCTAGTAACACTGAAGCTTTCTTT | CASSHPSDRASNTEAFF
NA | few | TRBJ1-5 | TRBV2 | TGTGCCAGCAGTGACCTTTCCTACAATCAGCCCCAGCATTTT | CASSDLSYNQPQHF
TRBD2 | few | TRBJ2-7 | TRBV6-2/TRBV6-3 | TGTGCCAGCACCACGCCCCGGACTAGCGGGGCCTACGAGCAGTACTTC | CASTTPRTSGAYEQYF
NA | NA | TRBJ1-2 | TRBV5-1 | TGCGCCAGCAGCCCAACGGTAGCTAACTATGGCTACACCTTC | CASSPTVANYGYTF
TRBD2 | NA | TRBJ2-1 | TRBV6-2/TRBV6-3 | TGTGCCAGCAGGGGGATTGGGCTAGCGGGAGGCCTGAATGAGCAGTTCTTC | CASRGIGLAGGLNEQFF
TRBD2 | few | TRBJ2-7 | TRBV11-2 | TGTGCCAGCAGCTTACTGGGGACTAGCGGGAGAAACTCCTACGAGCAGTACTTC | CASSLLGTSGRNSYEQYF
TRBD1 | NA | TRBJ1-2 | TRBV5-4 | TGTGCCAGCAGCTCGATGACAGGGCGAGACTATGGCTACACCTTC | CASSSMTGRDYGYTF
TRBD1 | few | TRBJ1-1 | TRBV12-3/TRBV12-4 | TGTGCCAGCAGTTCCCGGACAGGGAGCTTTGAAGCTTTCTTT | CASSSRTGSFEAFF
NA | NA | TRBJ1-2 | TRBV6-6 | TGTGCCAGCAGTTACTTCCAGGGAAGAGGCTACACCTTC | CASSYFQGRGYTF
NA | NA | TRBJ1-4 | TRBV11-2 | TGTGCCAGCAGCCCCCGCCGCTGGGATGAAAAACTGTTTTTT | CASSPRRWDEKLFF
NA | NA | TRBJ2-7 | TRBV12-3/TRBV12-4 | TGTGCCAGCAGTTTTGGTGGGAGAAAGTACGAGCAGTACTTC | CASSFGGRKYEQYF
TRBD2 | NA | TRBJ2-3 | TRBV18 | TGTGCCAGCTCACCTCCGGGACTAGCGGGAGGGACAGATACGCAGTATTTT | CASSPPGLAGGTDTQYF
NA | medium-sized | TRBJ2-1 | TRBV18 | TGTGCCAGCATCCTCGGAGGAGGGCTAAAAGAGCAGTTCTTC | CASILGGGLKEQFF
NA | NA | TRBJ1-3 | TRBV6-1 | TGTGCCAGCACTCGGGACGCGAGCTCTGGAAACACCATATATTTT | CASTRDASSGNTIYF
NA | few | TRBJ2-7 | TRBV20-1 | TGCAGTGCTAGACTAGTGGGAAGTAATCCGCAGTACTTC | CSARLVGSNPQYF
NA | NA | TRBJ2-7 | TRBV6-1 | TGTGCCAGCACCCTCACAGGGAGCTCCTACGAGCAGTACTTC | CASTLTGSSYEQYF
NA | NA | TRBJ2-3 | TRBV11-2 | TGTGCCAGCAGGCCCCCCGGCAGAGATACGCAGTATTTT | CASRPPGRDTQYF
NA | NA | TRBJ2-7 | TRBV10-3 | TGTGCCACCCTGACCCCCGGCGCCCCCTCCTACGAGCAGTACTTC | CATLTPGAPSYEQYF
NA | many | TRBJ1-6 | TRBV20-1 | TGCAGTGCCGGTAGGACCAATTCACCCCTCCACTTT | CSAGRTNSPLHF
TRBD1 | few | TRBJ1-2 | TRBV27 | TGTGCCAGCCGGGGACAGGATAACTATGGCTACACCTTC | CASRGQDNYGYTF
NA | NA | TRBJ2-3 | TRBV6-1 | TGTGCCAGCAGCGGGCAGGGGGATACGCAGTATTTT | CASSGQGDTQYF
NA | NA | TRBJ2-3 | TRBV12-5 | TGTGCTAGTGGCCCCCTCGACAGCGCTGAGGCAGATACGCAGTATTTT | CASGPLDSAEADTQYF
TRBD2 | NA | TRBJ2-1 | TRBV6-1 | TGTGCCAGCAGACCGACTAGCGGGAGGGTCGGTGAGCAGTTCTTC | CASRPTSGRVGEQFF